These 15 T cell receptor beta chains originate from one sample sequenced in a study of Graves' ophthalmopathy and Graves' hyperthyroidism. RNA transcripts served as template for amplifying TCR beta CDR3 sequences. An initial RT-PCR round employing HTBI primers preceded a second-round multiplex PCR. TCRdb reprocessed the multiplex PCR reads with MiXCR, giving one entry per CDR3 protein. Of approximately 700,000 distinct CDR3 sequences detected, over 40% appear once; the ten largest clones hold more than 3%. Sequenced: peripheral blood. These receptors all come from an adult man with Graves' ophthalmopathy.

As to this clonotype: This clone may be a read error of a much larger clone one base away. V and J are TRBV9 and TRBJ2-6, with D tentatively TRBD1 or TRBD2 (5 bases each). Deletions cut 4 bases from V and 0 bases from J, with 17 bases between. The germline V gene has CDR1 SGDLS and CDR2 YYNGEE. CDR3 length: 18 amino acids. CDR3 protein: CASSLVRGPISGANVLTF. The CDR3 bases are TGTGCCAGCAGCTTAGTGAGGGGCCCCATCTCTGGGGCCAACGTCCTGACTTTC.

The table lists this clonotype with a few counts. The chain uses TRBV5-5 and TRBJ2-2; TRBD1 aligns across 8 bases. The V gene end was trimmed by 1 base and the J gene end by 5 bases; junction bases not matched to a gene: 10. The germline V gene has CDR1 SGHKS and CDR2 YYEKEE (reference sequence). CDR3 length equals 17 residues. The CDR3 loop reads CASSLTTRGQITGELFF. CDR3 DNA sequence: TGTGCCAGCAGCTTGACCACCAGGGGGCAGATTACCGGGGAGCTGTTTTTT.

This clonotype was found many times. The V gene is TRBV29-1, the J gene TRBJ2-7; D tentatively reads TRBD1 or TRBD2 (8 bases each). Germline V gives CDR1 SQVTM, CDR2 ANQGSEA. Between the trimmed V and J ends, which lost 6 bases and 3 bases, there was a span of 18 bases. This CDR3 is built from 14 residues. This CDR3 reads CSVRGGTGGYEQYF. The CDR3 DNA reads TGCAGCGTCCGGGGGGGGACAGGAGGCTACGAGCAGTACTTC.

In its sample, this clonotype was seen a few times. The chain employs TRBV4-1 and TRBJ2-7; D remains ambiguous. The germline gives CDR1 MGHRA, CDR2 YSYEKL. The ends were cut back, 4 bases at V and 3 bases at J, with 7 bases in the middle. This CDR3 spans 12 amino acids. The chain's CDR3 is CASSPNNYEQYF. The CDR3 DNA follows: TGCGCCAGCAGCCCCAACAACTACGAGCAGTACTTC.

In this sample, this clonotype turned up a few times. CDR3 coding DNA: TGTGCCAGCAGTGAAAACGGGCGAGATACGCAGTATTTT. Amino acids: CASSENGRDTQYF. The V gene is TRBV2, the J gene TRBJ2-3; D remains ambiguous. Germline lookup yields CDR1 SNHLY and CDR2 FYNNEI. This CDR3 is 13 amino acids long. V lost 2 bases, J lost 5 bases, and 8 bases lay in between. Together with reference TRBV2 and TRBJ2-3, the CDR3 gives the full variable domain: EPEVTQTPSHQVTQMGQEVILRCVPISNHLYFYWYRQILGQKVEFLVSFYNNEISEKSEIFDDQFSVERPDGSNFTLKIRSTKLEDSAMYFCASSENGRDTQYFGPGTRLTVL.

This clonotype was seen a single time. In nucleotides, the CDR3 is TGTGCCAGCAGCCAACCGGTGGGGGTTGAGCAGTTCTTC. As protein: CASSQPVGVEQFF. This chain connects TRBV9 to TRBJ2-5, with D perhaps assigned TRBD1 or TRBD2 (5 bases each). The DNA end is a closer match to TRBJ2-1, so the J assignment may be wrong. CDR1 is SGDLS and CDR2 is YYNGEE in the germline V gene. CDR3 length: 13 residues.

V and J are TRBV29-1 and TRBJ2-7; D is tentatively TRBD1 or TRBD2 (6 bases each). The germline CDR1 and CDR2 sequences are SQVTM and ANQGSEA. V was trimmed by 7 bases and J by 6 bases, leaving 13 bases between them. The CDR3 sequence is 11 residues long. CDR3 amino acids: CSGGAGGEQYF. The CDR3 DNA reads as TGCAGCGGGGGGGCCGGGGGCGAGCAGTACTTC.

The chain carries TRBV29-1 and TRBJ1-1; TRBD1 agrees at 7 bases. This CDR3 is built from 14 residues. The germline gives CDR1 SQVTM, CDR2 ANQGSEA. J lost 3 bases, V lost 3 bases, and 7 bases had no gene match. CDR3: CSVDEGAQDTEAFF. CDR3 in DNA: TGCAGCGTTGACGAGGGGGCGCAGGACACTGAAGCTTTCTTT.

This clonotype was seen only a few times. The chain combines TRBV27 with TRBJ1-1; D gene uncertain. Germline V lookup: CDR1 MNHEY, CDR2 SMNVEV (reference sequence). V was cut by 5 bases and J by 0 bases, with 10 bases left in between. This CDR3 contains 14 residues. Here the CDR3 reads CASSDIMMNTEAFF. The CDR3, as DNA: TGTGCCAGCAGTGACATTATGATGAACACTGAAGCTTTCTTT.

About this clonotype itself: Being one base from a much bigger clone, this may be a read error. The rearrangement uses TRBV7-2 and TRBJ2-7; D is perhaps TRBD1 (5 bases). Germline CDR1 and CDR2: SGHTA and FQGNSA. V dropped 3 bases and J dropped 9 bases, with 12 bases sitting between them. The CDR3 consists of 12 residues. The CDR3 spells CASSFSGLGQYF. The CDR3 DNA sequence: TGTGCCAGCAGCTTCTCAGGGTTGGGGCAGTACTTC.

This clonotype occurred many times. The V gene is TRBV10-3, the J gene TRBJ1-5, with D possibly being TRBD1 (6 bases). The germline V gene has CDR1 ENHRY and CDR2 SYGVKD. The CDR3 is 16 amino acids. Trimming removed 4 bases at V and 1 base at J, with 14 bases between. Here the CDR3 DNA reads TGTGCCATCAGTGGAGGGGGGGGAGGGAGCAATCAGCCCCAGCATTTT. This gives the protein CAISGGGGGSNQPQHF.

This clonotype has ten or more counts. V usage is TRBV10-3 and J usage is TRBJ2-7; D could derive from TRBD1 or TRBD2 (5 bases each). The CDR3 loop spans 15 amino acids. Germline-derived CDR1 and CDR2 are ENHRY and SYGVKD. V lost 3 bases to trimming and J lost 3 bases, with 15 bases between them. CDR3 sequence (DNA): TGTGCCATCAGTGATAGGGACCGGGCCCACTACGAGCAGTACTTC. This gives the protein CAISDRDRAHYEQYF.

The chain carries TRBV9 and TRBJ2-7, with D hard to call. Trimming cost V 4 bases and J 6 bases, with 20 bases left between them. This CDR3 has 15 amino acids. Germline CDR1 SGDLS, CDR2 YYNGEE. The CDR3 DNA reads as TGTGCCAGCAGCCAAGGATCCCCTAGTCGCTCCGAGCAGTACTTC. Its translation is CASSQGSPSRSEQYF.

This chain connects TRBV25-1 to TRBJ1-1; tentative D call: TRBD1 (6 bases). The germline gives CDR1 MGHDK, CDR2 SYGVNS. This CDR3 has 12 residues. V was pared by 8 bases and J by 5 bases, with 12 bases between. The CDR3 region has the DNA TGTGCCAGCGTTTCAGGGGAGACTGAAGCTTTCTTT. Its protein product is CASVSGETEAFF.

To note about this clonotype: The junction does not match germline at one end; this may be a read error. The chain couples TRBV7-6 to TRBJ1-5; 8 bases are shared with TRBD1. This CDR3 is 16 amino acids long. Germline V gives CDR1 SGHVS, CDR2 FNYEAQ. CDR3 sequence (DNA): TGTACCAGCAGATCCGGGACAGGCATTAACAATCAGCCCCAGCATTTT. Amino acid sequence: CTSRSGTGINNQPQHF.